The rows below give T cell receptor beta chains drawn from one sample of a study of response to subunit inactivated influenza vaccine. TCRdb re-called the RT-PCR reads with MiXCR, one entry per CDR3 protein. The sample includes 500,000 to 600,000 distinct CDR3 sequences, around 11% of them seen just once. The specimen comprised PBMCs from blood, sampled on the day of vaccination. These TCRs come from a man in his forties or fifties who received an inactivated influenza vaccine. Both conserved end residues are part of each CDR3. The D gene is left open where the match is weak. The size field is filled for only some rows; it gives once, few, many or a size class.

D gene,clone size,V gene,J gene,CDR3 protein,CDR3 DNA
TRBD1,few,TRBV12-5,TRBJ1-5,CASGAGTGPNQPQHF,TGTGCTAGTGGTGCCGGGACAGGCCCCAATCAGCCCCAGCATTTT
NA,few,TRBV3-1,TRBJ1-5,CASSQGSGAANQPQHF,TGTGCCAGCAGCCAAGGGTCAGGGGCCGCGAATCAGCCCCAGCATTTT
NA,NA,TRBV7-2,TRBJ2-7,CASSLDIRPQYF,TGTGCCAGCAGCTTAGATATCAGACCTCAGTACTTC
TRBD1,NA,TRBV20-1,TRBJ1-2,CSALTRQGAYYGYTF,TGCAGTGCCCTTACCCGACAGGGGGCCTACTATGGCTACACCTTC
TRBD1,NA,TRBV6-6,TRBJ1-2,CASLGGQDGYTF,TGTGCCAGTCTCGGAGGACAGGATGGCTACACCTTC
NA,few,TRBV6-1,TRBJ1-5,CASSGSGGGRNQPQHF,TGTGCCAGCAGTGGTTCCGGGGGCGGCCGCAATCAGCCCCAGCATTTT
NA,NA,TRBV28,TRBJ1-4,CASSLGGTEKLFF,TGTGCCAGCAGTTTAGGGGGCACTGAAAAACTGTTTTTT
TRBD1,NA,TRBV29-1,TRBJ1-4,CSVKGAGEKLFF,TGCAGCGTCAAGGGGGCGGGGGAAAAACTGTTTTTT
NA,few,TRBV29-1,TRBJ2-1,CSVSLRARVLFF,TGCAGCGTTTCGCTCCGAGCCCGAGTTTTATTCTTC
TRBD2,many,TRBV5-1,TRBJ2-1,CASSLDSGNYNEQFF,TGCGCCAGCAGCTTGGATAGCGGGAACTACAATGAGCAGTTCTTC
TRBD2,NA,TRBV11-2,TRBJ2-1,CASRVGTSGRVSSYNEQFF,TGTGCCAGCAGGGTCGGGACTAGCGGGAGGGTAAGCTCCTACAATGAGCAGTTCTTC
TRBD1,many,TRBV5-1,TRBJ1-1,CASSSGQGNTEAFF,TGCGCCAGCAGTTCTGGACAGGGGAACACTGAAGCTTTCTTT
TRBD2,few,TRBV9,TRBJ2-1,CASTSELAGDEQFF,TGTGCCAGCACATCCGAGTTGGCGGGAGATGAGCAGTTCTTC
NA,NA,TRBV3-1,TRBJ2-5,CASSQSHRRETQYF,TGTGCCAGCAGCCAATCTCACAGGAGAGAGACCCAGTACTTC
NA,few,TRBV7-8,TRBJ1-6,CASSLAASPLHF,TGTGCCAGCAGCTTAGCGGCGTCACCCCTCCACTTT
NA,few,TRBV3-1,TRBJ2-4,CASSHRGDIQYF,TGTGCCAGCAGCCACAGGGGAGACATTCAGTACTTC
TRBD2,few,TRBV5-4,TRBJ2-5,CASSSAVGLAASPGTQYF,TGTGCCAGCAGCTCGGCTGTGGGACTAGCGGCATCCCCCGGGACCCAGTACTTC
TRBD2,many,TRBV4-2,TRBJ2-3,CASSQEGGSVGTDTQYF,TGTGCCAGCAGCCAAGAAGGCGGGAGTGTGGGCACAGATACGCAGTATTTT
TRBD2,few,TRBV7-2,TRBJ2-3,CASSLRRRGGTDTQYF,TGTGCCAGCAGCTTACGGAGGCGGGGGGGCACAGATACGCAGTATTTT
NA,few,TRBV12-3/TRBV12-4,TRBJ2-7,CASRRGGGYEQYF,TGTGCCAGCAGGCGAGGAGGGGGCTACGAGCAGTACTTC
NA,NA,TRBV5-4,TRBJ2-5,CASSSGTDRYLKETQYF,TGTGCCAGCAGCTCCGGGACGGATCGATACCTTAAGGAGACCCAGTACTTC
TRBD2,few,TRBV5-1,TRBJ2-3,CASSLVYREGFTDTQYF,TGCGCCAGCAGCTTGGTTTACCGGGAGGGCTTCACAGATACGCAGTATTTT
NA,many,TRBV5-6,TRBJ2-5,CASSLLAEGTQYF,TGTGCCAGCAGCTTGCTAGCCGAGGGAACCCAGTACTTC
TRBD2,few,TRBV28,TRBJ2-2,CASSLASGGTGELFF,TGTGCCAGCAGTTTAGCTAGCGGGGGGACCGGGGAGCTGTTTTTT
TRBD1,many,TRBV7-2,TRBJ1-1,CASSLRQGGTEAFF,TGTGCCAGCAGTTTACGACAGGGGGGCACTGAAGCTTTCTTT
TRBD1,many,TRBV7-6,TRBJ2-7,CASSSGTGGLEQYF,TGTGCCAGCAGCTCCGGGACAGGGGGGCTCGAGCAGTACTTC